This T cell receptor beta chain stems from a study of T cell responses to AZD1222 COVID-19 vaccine. Whole-study context: Second doses that came at about 4 or about 12 weeks were put together.

V was pared by 1 base and J by 4 bases, with 10 bases between. CDR3 length: 14 residues. Germline CDR1 is MGHDK and CDR2 is SYGVNS. Libraries were prepared by immunoSEQ multiplex PCR; TCRdb keeps only in-frame clonotypes and omits some of them. This sample has 100,000 to 150,000 clones, with roughly 90% found just once. This TCR was sampled from an adult in good health. The material sequenced was peripheral blood, taken on day 0 of AZD1222 vaccination. The J gene is TRBJ1-1, the V gene TRBV25-1; D is perhaps TRBD1 (5 bases). CDR3 sequence (DNA): TGTGCCAGCAGTGAATTCGGGGGGGGCACTGAAGCTTTCTTT. Protein: CASSEFGGGTEAFF.